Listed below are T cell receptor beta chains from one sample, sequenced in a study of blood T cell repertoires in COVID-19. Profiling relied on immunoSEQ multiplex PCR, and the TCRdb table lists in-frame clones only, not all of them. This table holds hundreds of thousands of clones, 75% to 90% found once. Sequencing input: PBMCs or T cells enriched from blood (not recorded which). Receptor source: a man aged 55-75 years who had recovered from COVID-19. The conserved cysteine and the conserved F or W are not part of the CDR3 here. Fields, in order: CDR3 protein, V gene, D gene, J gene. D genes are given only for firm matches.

CDR3: ASSLTSGDLQY
V: TRBV7-9
D: TRBD2
J: TRBJ2-7

CDR3: ASSQTPIAGGSETQY
V: TRBV3-1/TRBV3-2
D: TRBD2
J: TRBJ2-5

CDR3: ATRGLPSNTGELF
V: TRBV24-1
D: .
J: TRBJ2-2

CDR3: AIGQRFYEQY
V: TRBV28
D: .
J: TRBJ2-7

CDR3: ASSLATTGELGEKLF
V: TRBV5-1
D: TRBD1
J: TRBJ1-4

CDR3: ASSFTGTSGPSYEQY
V: TRBV11-2
D: TRBD2
J: TRBJ2-7

CDR3: ASRTDFQHEQY
V: TRBV5-4
D: .
J: TRBJ2-7

CDR3: ASRVQDRGLSPLH
V: TRBV2
D: TRBD1
J: TRBJ1-6

CDR3: ASSLEGAPFGYT
V: TRBV7-2
D: .
J: TRBJ1-2

CDR3: ASSFRPGQYNSPLH
V: TRBV5-1
D: TRBD1
J: TRBJ1-6

CDR3: ASSLRGTDSNEKLF
V: TRBV28
D: TRBD1
J: TRBJ1-4

CDR3: ATSREAQGIPYEQY
V: TRBV15
D: TRBD1
J: TRBJ2-7

CDR3: SVVGETTKAF
V: TRBV29-1
D: .
J: TRBJ1-1

CDR3: ASSRTSGHTGELF
V: TRBV5-4
D: TRBD2
J: TRBJ2-2

CDR3: SVGRAAGGTYEQY
V: TRBV29-1
D: TRBD2
J: TRBJ2-7

CDR3: ASSRTGGDEQY
V: TRBV3-1/TRBV3-2
D: TRBD1
J: TRBJ2-7

CDR3: ASRDRGLGGELF
V: TRBV28
D: TRBD1
J: TRBJ2-2

CDR3: ASSLGTGQETQY
V: TRBV11-2
D: TRBD1
J: TRBJ2-5

CDR3: SASMSPSTQETQY
V: TRBV20-1
D: .
J: TRBJ2-5

CDR3: ASSWGLAGGGETQY
V: TRBV7-2
D: TRBD2
J: TRBJ2-5

CDR3: ASSLVGGTGELF
V: TRBV5-1
D: .
J: TRBJ2-2

CDR3: ASSSPGVRYTQY
V: TRBV28
D: .
J: TRBJ2-3

CDR3: ASSLRELNQPQH
V: TRBV28
D: .
J: TRBJ1-5

CDR3: ASSYSTRVGTEAF
V: TRBV6-5
D: .
J: TRBJ1-1

CDR3: ASSFPLSGANVLT
V: TRBV5-5
D: .
J: TRBJ2-6

CDR3: ASSLLPDRPSYEQY
V: TRBV6-4
D: TRBD1
J: TRBJ2-7

CDR3: ASSFPGTRLGTEQF
V: TRBV11-2
D: .
J: TRBJ2-1

CDR3: ASRDSRGREKLF
V: TRBV19
D: .
J: TRBJ1-4

CDR3: ATSDGGAGTGELF
V: TRBV24-1
D: .
J: TRBJ2-2

CDR3: ATSDLGFAGSTDTQY
V: TRBV24-1
D: .
J: TRBJ2-3

CDR3: ASSLGTWDTEAF
V: TRBV11-2
D: .
J: TRBJ1-1

CDR3: ATSSPGTGSGNTIY
V: TRBV15
D: TRBD1
J: TRBJ1-3